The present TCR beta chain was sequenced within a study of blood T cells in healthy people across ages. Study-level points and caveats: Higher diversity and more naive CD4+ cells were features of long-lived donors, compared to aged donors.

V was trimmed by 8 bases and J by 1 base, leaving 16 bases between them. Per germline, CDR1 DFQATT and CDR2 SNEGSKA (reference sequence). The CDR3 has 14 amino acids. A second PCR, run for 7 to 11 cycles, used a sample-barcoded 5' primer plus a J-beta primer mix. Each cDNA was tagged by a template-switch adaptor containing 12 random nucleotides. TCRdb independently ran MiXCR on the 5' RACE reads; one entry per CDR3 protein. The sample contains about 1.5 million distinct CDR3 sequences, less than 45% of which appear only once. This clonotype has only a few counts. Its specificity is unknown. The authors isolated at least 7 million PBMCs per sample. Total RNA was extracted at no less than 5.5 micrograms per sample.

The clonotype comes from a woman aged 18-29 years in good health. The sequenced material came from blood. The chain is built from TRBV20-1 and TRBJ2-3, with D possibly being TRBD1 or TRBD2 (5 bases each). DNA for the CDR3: TGCAGTATAGGGACCGCGCGGGGCACAGATACGCAGTATTTT. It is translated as CSIGTARGTDTQYF.